In its sample, the clone carrying this T cell receptor beta chain was seen many times. Its antigen is unidentified. The CDR3 is 15 amino acids. Germline V lookup: CDR1 KGHSH, CDR2 LQKENI. V was clipped by 4 bases and J by 9 bases, with 19 bases between them. This sample was included in a study of T cells in Graves' hyperthyroidism and ophthalmopathy. Findings of the study overall: Most thyroid clonotypes expanded above 0.001 were also detected in blood.

RNA transcripts provided the source from which TCR beta CDR3 regions were amplified. During a first-round RT-PCR of the TCR CDR3, the HTBI primer set was used. MiXCR, run by TCRdb on the multiplex PCR reads, gives a single entry per CDR3 protein. This sample has a few hundred thousand distinct CDR3 sequences; 13% to 15% occur once, and the top ten carry about 21%. The sequenced sample consisted of blood. The gene calls are TRBV18 and TRBJ2-1; either TRBD1 or TRBD2 may supply D (5 bases each). The receptor comes from a woman between 55 and 75 years old with Graves' ophthalmopathy. CDR3 amino acids: CASSLGPSTPVEQFF. Here the CDR3 DNA reads TGTGCCAGCTCACTGGGACCGAGTACCCCGGTTGAGCAGTTCTTC.